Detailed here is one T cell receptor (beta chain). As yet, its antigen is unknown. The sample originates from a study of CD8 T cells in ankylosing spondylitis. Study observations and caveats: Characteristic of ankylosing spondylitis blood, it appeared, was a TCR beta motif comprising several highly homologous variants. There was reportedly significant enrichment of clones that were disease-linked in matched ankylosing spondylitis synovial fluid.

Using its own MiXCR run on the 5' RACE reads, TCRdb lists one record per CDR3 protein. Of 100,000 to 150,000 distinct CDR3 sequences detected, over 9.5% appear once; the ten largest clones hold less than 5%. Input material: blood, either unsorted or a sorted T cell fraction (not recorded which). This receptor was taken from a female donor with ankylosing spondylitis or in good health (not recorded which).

The CDR3 is CASSLFGIDSVSYNEQFF. In DNA form, the CDR3 reads TGTGCCAGCAGTTTATTTGGTATAGACTCCGTCTCCTACAATGAGCAGTTCTTC. The chain couples TRBV12-3 or TRBV12-4 to TRBJ2-1, with D hard to call. The V end lost 2 bases, the J end lost 0 bases, and 17 bases lay between the germline ends. The CDR3 is 18 amino acids.